This T cell receptor (beta chain) was found in a study of CD8 T cells in Susac syndrome. Trimming cost V 2 bases and J 5 bases; bases outside gene matches: 4. Germline V gene data show CDR1 as SGHRS and CDR2 as YFSETQ. The CDR3 runs to 14 residues. Sequencing targeted TCR beta in T cells from blood (CD8+ and CD4+). Both CD4+ and CD8+ T cells were negatively isolated, and TEMRA cells underwent FACS enrichment. A quantity of about 0.5 to 1 ug RNA underwent reverse transcription using random hexamers. The amplification used immunoSEQ multiplex PCR on TCR beta CDR3; it spanned 54 Vbeta and 13 Jbeta. TCRdb re-called the immunoSEQ multiplex PCR reads through MiXCR, storing one row per CDR3 protein. The sample yields 100,000 to 150,000 distinct CDR3 sequences, nearly 95% seen once.

This TCR was sampled from a human donor in good health. Sample: CD4+ T cells from PBMCs. The chain recombines TRBV5-1 with TRBJ1-1; the match to TRBD1 covers 9 bases. The CDR3 nucleotides read TGCGCCAGCAGCTTTGGACAGGGGATAACTGAAGCTTTCTTT. This gives the protein CASSFGQGITEAFF.